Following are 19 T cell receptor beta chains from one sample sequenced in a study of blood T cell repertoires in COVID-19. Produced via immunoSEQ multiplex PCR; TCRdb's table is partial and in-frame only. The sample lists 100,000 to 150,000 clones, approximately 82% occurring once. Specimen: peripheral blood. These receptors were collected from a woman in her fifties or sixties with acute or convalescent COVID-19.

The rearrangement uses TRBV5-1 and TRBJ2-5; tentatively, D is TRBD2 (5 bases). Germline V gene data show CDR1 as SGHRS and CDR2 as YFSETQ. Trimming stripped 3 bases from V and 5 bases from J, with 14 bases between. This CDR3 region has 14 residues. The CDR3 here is CASSSGERGETQYF. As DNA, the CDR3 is TGCGCCAGCAGCTCCGGGGAGCGCGGGGAGACCCAGTACTTC.

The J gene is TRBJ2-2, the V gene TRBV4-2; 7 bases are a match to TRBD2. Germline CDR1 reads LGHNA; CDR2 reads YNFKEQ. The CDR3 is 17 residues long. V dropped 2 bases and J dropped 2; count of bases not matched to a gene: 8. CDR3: CASSQYAGGSNTGELFF. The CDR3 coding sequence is TGTGCCAGCAGCCAATACGCGGGCGGGAGCAACACCGGGGAGCTGTTTTTT.

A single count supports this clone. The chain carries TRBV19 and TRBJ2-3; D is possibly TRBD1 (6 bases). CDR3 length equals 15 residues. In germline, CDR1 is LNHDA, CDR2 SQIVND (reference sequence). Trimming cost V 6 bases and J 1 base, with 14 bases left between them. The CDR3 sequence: CASSQQGPGTDTQYF. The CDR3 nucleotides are TGTGCCAGTAGCCAACAGGGTCCAGGCACAGATACGCAGTATTTT.

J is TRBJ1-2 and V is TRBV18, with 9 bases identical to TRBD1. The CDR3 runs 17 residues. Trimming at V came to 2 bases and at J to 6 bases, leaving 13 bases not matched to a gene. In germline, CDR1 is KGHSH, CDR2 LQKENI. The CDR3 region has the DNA TGTGCCAGCTCACCAAAAGCGGCGGGACAGGGTCTTGATGGCTACACCTTC. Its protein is CASSPKAAGQGLDGYTF. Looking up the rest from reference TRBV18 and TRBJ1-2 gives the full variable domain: NAGVMQNPRHLVRRRGQEARLRCSPMKGHSHVYWYRQLPEEGLKFMVYLQKENIIDESGMPKERFSAEFPKEGPSILRIQQVVRGDSAAYFCASSPKAAGQGLDGYTFGSGTRLTVV.

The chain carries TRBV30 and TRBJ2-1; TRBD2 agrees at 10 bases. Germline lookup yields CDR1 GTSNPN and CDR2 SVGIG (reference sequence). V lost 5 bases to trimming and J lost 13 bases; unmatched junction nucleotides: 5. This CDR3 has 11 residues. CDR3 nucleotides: TGTGCCTGGGAGAGCGGGAGGGAACAGTTCTTC. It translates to CAWESGREQFF. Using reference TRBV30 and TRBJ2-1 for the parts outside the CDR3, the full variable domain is SQTIHQWPATLVQPVGSPLSLECTVEGTSNPNLYWYRQAAGRGLQLLFYSVGIGQISSEVPQNLSASRPQDRQFILSSKKLLLSDSGFYLCAWESGREQFFGPGTRLTVL.

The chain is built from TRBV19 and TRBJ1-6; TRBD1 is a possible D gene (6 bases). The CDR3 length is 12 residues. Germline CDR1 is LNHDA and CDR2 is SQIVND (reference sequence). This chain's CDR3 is CAASDRNSPLHF. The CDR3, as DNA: TGTGCAGCATCGGACAGAAATTCACCCCTCCACTTT.

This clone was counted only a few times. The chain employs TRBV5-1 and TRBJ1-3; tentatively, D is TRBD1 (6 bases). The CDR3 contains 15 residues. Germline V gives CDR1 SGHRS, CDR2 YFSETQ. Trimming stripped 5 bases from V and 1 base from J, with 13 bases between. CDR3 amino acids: CASSGQGLSGNTIYF. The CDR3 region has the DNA TGCGCCAGCAGTGGGCAGGGGTTGTCTGGAAACACCATATATTTT.

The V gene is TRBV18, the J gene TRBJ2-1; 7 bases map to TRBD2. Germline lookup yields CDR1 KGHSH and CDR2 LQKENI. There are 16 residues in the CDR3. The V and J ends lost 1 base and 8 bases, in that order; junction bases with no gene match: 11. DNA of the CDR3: TGTGCCAGCTCACCACGAGCGGGGACCTCTGTGGATGAGCAGTTCTTC. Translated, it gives CASSPRAGTSVDEQFF.

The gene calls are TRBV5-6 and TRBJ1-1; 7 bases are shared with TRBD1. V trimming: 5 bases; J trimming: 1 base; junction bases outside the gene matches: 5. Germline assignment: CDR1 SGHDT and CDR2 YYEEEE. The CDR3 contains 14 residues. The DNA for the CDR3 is TGTGCCAGCAGGTGGGGGACAGCGAACACTGAAGCTTTCTTT. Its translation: CASRWGTANTEAFF.

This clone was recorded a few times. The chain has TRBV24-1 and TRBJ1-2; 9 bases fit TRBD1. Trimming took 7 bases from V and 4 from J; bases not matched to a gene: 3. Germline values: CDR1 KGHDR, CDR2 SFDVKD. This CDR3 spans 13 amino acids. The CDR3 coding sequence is TGTGCCACCAGCAGGGGACAGGGCTATGGCTACACCTTC. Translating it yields CATSRGQGYGYTF.

The CDR3 reads CASSLAAGGNQPQHF. CDR3 in DNA: TGCGCCAGCAGCTTGGCGGCAGGGGGTAATCAGCCCCAGCATTTT. V is TRBV5-1 and J is TRBJ1-5; 7 nucleotides agree with TRBD1. CDR3 size: 15 residues. V dropped 0 bases and J dropped 4; count of bases not matched to a gene: 4. Germline V gene data show CDR1 as SGHRS and CDR2 as YFSETQ.

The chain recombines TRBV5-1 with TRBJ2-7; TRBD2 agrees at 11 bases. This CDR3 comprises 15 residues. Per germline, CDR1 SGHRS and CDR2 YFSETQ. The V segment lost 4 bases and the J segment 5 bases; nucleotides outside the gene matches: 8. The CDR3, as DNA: TGCGCCAGCAGCCTCGTAGCGGGAGGGAGCGACGAGCAGTACTTC. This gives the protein CASSLVAGGSDEQYF. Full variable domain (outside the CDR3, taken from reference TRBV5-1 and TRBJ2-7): KAGVTQTPRYLIKTRGQQVTLSCSPISGHRSVSWYQQTPGQGLQFLFEYFSETQRNKGNFPGRFSGRQFSNSRSEMNVSTLELGDSALYLCASSLVAGGSDEQYFGPGTRLTVT.

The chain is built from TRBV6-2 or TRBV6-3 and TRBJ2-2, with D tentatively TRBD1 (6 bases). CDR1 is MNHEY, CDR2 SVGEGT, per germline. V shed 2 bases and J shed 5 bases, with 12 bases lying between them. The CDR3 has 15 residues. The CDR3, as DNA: TGTGCCAGCAGTTACGGTAACAGGGTAACCGGGGAGCTGTTTTTT. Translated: CASSYGNRVTGELFF.

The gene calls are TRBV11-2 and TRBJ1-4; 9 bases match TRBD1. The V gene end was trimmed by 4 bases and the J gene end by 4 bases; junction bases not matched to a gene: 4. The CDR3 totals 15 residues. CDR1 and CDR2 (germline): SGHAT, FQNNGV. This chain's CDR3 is CASSYPGQGNEKLFF. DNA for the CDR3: TGTGCCAGCAGCTACCCGGGACAGGGTAATGAAAAACTGTTTTTT.

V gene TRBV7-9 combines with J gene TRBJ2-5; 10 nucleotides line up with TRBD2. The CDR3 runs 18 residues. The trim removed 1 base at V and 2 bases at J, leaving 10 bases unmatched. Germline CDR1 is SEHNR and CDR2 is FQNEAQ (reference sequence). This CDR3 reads CASSLGVSGGILQETQYF. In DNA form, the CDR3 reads TGTGCCAGCAGCTTAGGCGTTAGCGGGGGGATTTTGCAAGAGACCCAGTACTTC.

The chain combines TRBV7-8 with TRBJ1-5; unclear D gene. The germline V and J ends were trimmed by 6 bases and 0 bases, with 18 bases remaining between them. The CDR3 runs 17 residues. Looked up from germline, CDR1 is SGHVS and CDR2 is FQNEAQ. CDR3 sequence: CASSPTRTAGSNQPQHF. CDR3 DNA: TGTGCCAGCAGTCCCACTCGAACAGCTGGTAGCAATCAGCCCCAGCATTTT.

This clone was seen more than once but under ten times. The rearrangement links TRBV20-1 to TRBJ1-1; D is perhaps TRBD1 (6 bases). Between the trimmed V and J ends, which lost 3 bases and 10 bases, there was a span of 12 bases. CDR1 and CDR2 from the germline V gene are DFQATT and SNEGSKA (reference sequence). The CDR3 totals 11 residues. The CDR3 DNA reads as TGCAGTGCTAGTGACAGGAGGTTAGCTTTCTTT. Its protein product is CSASDRRLAFF.

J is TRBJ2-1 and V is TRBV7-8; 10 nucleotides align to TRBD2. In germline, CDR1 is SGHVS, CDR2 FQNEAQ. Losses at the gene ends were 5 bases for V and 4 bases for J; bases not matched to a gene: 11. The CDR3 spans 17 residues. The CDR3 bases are TGTGCCAGCAGCCAAGGGGAACTAGCGGGGCGATACAATGAGCAGTTCTTC. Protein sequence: CASSQGELAGRYNEQFF.

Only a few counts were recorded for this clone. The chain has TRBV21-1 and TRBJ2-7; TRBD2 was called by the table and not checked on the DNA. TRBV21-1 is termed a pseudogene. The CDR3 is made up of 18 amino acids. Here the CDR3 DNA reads TGTGCCAGCCCAGACAGGAAGGCCACTAGCGGGGTCGAGTACGAGCAGTACTTC. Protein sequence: CASPDRKATSGVEYEQYF.